A selection of T cell receptor beta chains follows, all from one sample in a study of breast tumors, draining lymph nodes, adjacent tissues. A single record per CDR3 protein comes from TCRdb applying MiXCR to the multiplex PCR reads. The repertoire holds under 85,000 distinct CDR3 sequences, with roughly a fifth as singletons. Sequenced sample: axillary lymph node tissue. These receptors all come from a female donor with breast cancer. Some clones in this sample may be carry-over from other donors' samples. The CDR3 runs from the conserved cysteine through the conserved F or W. A D gene is named only where the DNA matches it firmly. The size of a clone is reported for some rows only, either as once, few or many, or as a class for expanded clones.

j_gene: TRBJ1-2; abundance: many; d_gene: -; len: 10; v_gene: TRBV20-1; CDR3aa: CGNSQYGYTF; CDR3nt: TGCGGAAACAGTCAATATGGCTACACCTTC
j_gene: TRBJ2-2; abundance: many; d_gene: -; len: 15; v_gene: TRBV5-1; CDR3aa: CASSFPGVDTGELFF; CDR3nt: TGCGCCAGCAGCTTTCCAGGGGTCGACACCGGGGAGCTGTTTTTT
j_gene: TRBJ2-5; abundance: -; d_gene: -; len: 14; v_gene: TRBV30; CDR3aa: CAWIQPGFQETQYF; CDR3nt: TGTGCCTGGATACAGCCAGGATTCCAAGAGACCCAGTACTTC
j_gene: TRBJ2-1; abundance: few; d_gene: TRBD1; len: 14; v_gene: TRBV6-2/TRBV6-3; CDR3aa: CASSKQGPYNEQFF; CDR3nt: TGTGCCAGCAGTAAACAGGGGCCGTACAATGAGCAGTTCTTC
j_gene: TRBJ2-1; abundance: -; d_gene: TRBD2; len: 14; v_gene: TRBV27; CDR3aa: CASSPGTTHNEQFF; CDR3nt: TGTGCCAGCAGTCCCGGGACTACCCACAATGAGCAGTTCTTC
j_gene: TRBJ2-3; abundance: many; d_gene: -; len: 12; v_gene: TRBV20-1; CDR3aa: CSAGDNTDTQYF; CDR3nt: TGCAGTGCTGGAGACAACACAGATACGCAGTATTTT
j_gene: TRBJ2-2; abundance: many; d_gene: -; len: 18; v_gene: TRBV5-1; CDR3aa: CASSLRQGVPSSTGELFF; CDR3nt: TGCGCCAGCAGCTTGAGGCAGGGCGTCCCCTCGAGTACCGGGGAGCTGTTTTTT
j_gene: TRBJ2-1; abundance: many; d_gene: -; len: 15; v_gene: TRBV19; CDR3aa: CASSIRGDSYNEQFF; CDR3nt: TGTGCCAGTAGTATTAGGGGGGACTCCTACAATGAGCAGTTCTTC
j_gene: TRBJ1-5; abundance: -; d_gene: -; len: 15; v_gene: TRBV6-1; CDR3aa: CASSDSPPGRQPQHF; CDR3nt: TGTGCCAGCAGTGATTCCCCTCCAGGGAGGCAGCCCCAGCATTTT
j_gene: TRBJ2-7; abundance: many; d_gene: TRBD2; len: 17; v_gene: TRBV11-2; CDR3aa: CASSLRPSGSRGYEQYF; CDR3nt: TGTGCCAGCAGCTTAAGGCCTAGCGGGAGTAGGGGCTACGAGCAGTACTTC
j_gene: TRBJ1-2; abundance: many; d_gene: -; len: 15; v_gene: TRBV5-1; CDR3aa: CASSLALGGNYGYTF; CDR3nt: TGCGCCAGCAGCTTGGCCCTCGGAGGGAACTATGGCTACACCTTC
j_gene: TRBJ2-1; abundance: many; d_gene: TRBD2; len: 15; v_gene: TRBV5-1; CDR3aa: CASSSGLAGGGEQFF; CDR3nt: TGCGCCAGCAGCTCAGGACTAGCGGGAGGAGGTGAGCAGTTCTTC
j_gene: TRBJ2-1; abundance: many; d_gene: TRBD2; len: 16; v_gene: TRBV6-5; CDR3aa: CASSYGGAGGGDEQFF; CDR3nt: TGTGCCAGCAGTTACGGAGGGGCGGGAGGGGGAGATGAGCAGTTCTTC
j_gene: TRBJ2-1; abundance: many; d_gene: TRBD1; len: 12; v_gene: TRBV30; CDR3aa: CAWAYRGNEQFF; CDR3nt: TGTGCCTGGGCATACAGGGGGAATGAGCAGTTCTTC
j_gene: TRBJ2-7; abundance: -; d_gene: -; len: 14; v_gene: TRBV7-9; CDR3aa: CASSEGGSAYGQYF; CDR3nt: TGTGCCAGCAGCGAAGGGGGGTCAGCCTACGGGCAGTACTTC
j_gene: TRBJ1-3; abundance: -; d_gene: -; len: 12; v_gene: TRBV28; CDR3aa: CASNGIGNTIYF; CDR3nt: TGTGCCAGCAATGGTATAGGAAACACCATATATTTT
j_gene: TRBJ2-3; abundance: many; d_gene: -; len: 13; v_gene: TRBV5-5; CDR3aa: CASSFPESDTQYF; CDR3nt: TGTGCCAGCAGCTTCCCGGAATCAGATACGCAGTATTTT
j_gene: TRBJ2-3; abundance: -; d_gene: TRBD2; len: 14; v_gene: TRBV12-3/TRBV12-4; CDR3aa: CASSRAGGADTQYF; CDR3nt: TGTGCCAGCAGTCGGGCGGGGGGGGCAGATACGCAGTATTTT
j_gene: TRBJ2-6; abundance: few; d_gene: -; len: 16; v_gene: TRBV7-6; CDR3aa: CASSLSGAPGANVLTF; CDR3nt: TGTGCCAGCAGCTTATCAGGGGCTCCTGGGGCCAACGTCCTGACTTTC
j_gene: TRBJ2-3; abundance: many; d_gene: -; len: 15; v_gene: TRBV20-1; CDR3aa: CSARTGTDFPDTQYF; CDR3nt: TGCAGTGCTAGAACAGGGACGGATTTCCCAGATACGCAGTATTTT